A few counts support the clone carrying this T cell receptor beta chain. Its antigen remains unidentified. The germline V gene encodes CDR1 LNHNV and CDR2 YYDKDF (reference sequence). This CDR3 comprises 16 residues. Trimming removed 0 bases from V and 9 bases from J, with 15 bases in between. MiXCR, applied by TCRdb to the 5' RACE reads, yields one record per CDR3 protein. The data hold about 440,000 distinct CDR3 sequences, with 15% to 25% observed a single time. The entry originates in a study of T-cell memory formation after mild COVID-19. Study overall: Each donor largely had its own TCR clusters. Points from the study as a whole: For contracting clones, CD4+ ones sat mainly in CM and EM, CD8+ in EMRA. Contracting clones from day 15 to 85 had balanced CD4/CD8; later expanders favoured CD4+. Whether day 37 second-wave clones are SARS-CoV-2-specific was not confirmed.

The chain carries TRBV15 and TRBJ1-6, with D possibly matching TRBD1 (5 bases). Sequenced: PBMCs or a T cell subset sorted from them (not recorded which). This TCR derives from an adult woman who had mild COVID-19 (a few samples of this study predate the infection). Cell type and time point are not known. For the CDR3, the DNA is TGTGCCACCAGCAGAGATCCGGGGGAATTGGGTTCACCCCTCCACTTT. Encoded protein: CATSRDPGELGSPLHF.